This T cell receptor beta chain was sequenced in a study of blood T cell repertoires in COVID-19. This clone was picked up one time. Profiling relied on immunoSEQ multiplex PCR, and the TCRdb table lists in-frame clones only, not all of them. The sample includes 150,000 to 200,000 clones, 84% seen only once; the top ten take roughly 15%. This CDR3 is 13 amino acids long. Germline CDR1 is DFQATT and CDR2 is SNEGSKA (reference sequence). The ends were cut back, 3 bases at V and 6 bases at J, with 13 bases in the middle. The receptor's source is a woman aged 70-85 years with COVID-19, enrolled during active disease. This chain links TRBV20-1 with TRBJ2-3; no clear D. Sequencing was done on a sample of peripheral blood. The CDR3 protein is CSASGQIHDTQYF. DNA for the CDR3: TGCAGTGCTAGTGGGCAGATCCATGATACGCAGTATTTT.